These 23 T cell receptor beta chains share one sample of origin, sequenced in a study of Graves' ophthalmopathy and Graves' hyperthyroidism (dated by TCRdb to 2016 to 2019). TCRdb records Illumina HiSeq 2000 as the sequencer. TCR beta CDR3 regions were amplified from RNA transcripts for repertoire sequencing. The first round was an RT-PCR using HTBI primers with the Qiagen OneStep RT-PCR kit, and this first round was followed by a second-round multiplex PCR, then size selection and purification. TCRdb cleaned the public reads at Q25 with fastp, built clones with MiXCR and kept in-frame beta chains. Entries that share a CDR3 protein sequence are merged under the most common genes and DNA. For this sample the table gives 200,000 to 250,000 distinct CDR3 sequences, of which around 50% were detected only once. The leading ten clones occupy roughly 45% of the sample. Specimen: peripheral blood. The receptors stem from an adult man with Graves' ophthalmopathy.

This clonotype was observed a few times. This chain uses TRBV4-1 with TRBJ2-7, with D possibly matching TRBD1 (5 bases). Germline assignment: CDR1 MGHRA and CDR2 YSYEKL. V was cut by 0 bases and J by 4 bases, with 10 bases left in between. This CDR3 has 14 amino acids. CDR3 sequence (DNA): TGCGCCAGCAGCCAAGACCCAGGGCCTTACGAGCAGTACTTC. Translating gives CASSQDPGPYEQYF.

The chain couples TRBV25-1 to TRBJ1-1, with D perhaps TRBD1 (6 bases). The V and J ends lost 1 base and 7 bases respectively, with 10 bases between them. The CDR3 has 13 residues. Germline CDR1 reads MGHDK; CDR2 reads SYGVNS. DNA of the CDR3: TGTGCCAGCAGTGAATCAGGGGCCCTTGAAGCTTTCTTT. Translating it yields CASSESGALEAFF.

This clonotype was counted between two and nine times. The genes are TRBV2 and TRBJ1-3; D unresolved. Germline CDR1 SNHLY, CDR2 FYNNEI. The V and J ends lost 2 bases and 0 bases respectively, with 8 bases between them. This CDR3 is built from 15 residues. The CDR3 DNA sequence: TGTGCCAGCAGTGAACGGGGTCCCTCTGGAAACACCATATATTTT. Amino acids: CASSERGPSGNTIYF.

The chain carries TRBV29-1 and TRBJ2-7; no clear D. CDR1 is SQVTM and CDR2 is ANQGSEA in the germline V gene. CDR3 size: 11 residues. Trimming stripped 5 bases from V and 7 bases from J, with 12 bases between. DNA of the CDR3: TGCAGCGTTCGGACGGTCAATGAGCAGTACTTC. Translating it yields CSVRTVNEQYF.

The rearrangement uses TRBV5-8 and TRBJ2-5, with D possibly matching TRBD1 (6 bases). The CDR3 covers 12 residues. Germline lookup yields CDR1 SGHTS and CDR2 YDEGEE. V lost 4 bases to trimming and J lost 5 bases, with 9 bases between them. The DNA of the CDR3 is TGTGCCAGCAGCCTGGGGGCGGAGACCCAGTACTTC. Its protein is CASSLGAETQYF. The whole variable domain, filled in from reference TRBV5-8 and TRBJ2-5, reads EAGVTQSPTHLIKTRGQQATLRCSPISGHTSVYWYQQALGLGLQFLLWYDEGEERNRGNFPPRFSGRQFPNYSSELNVNALELEDSALYLCASSLGAETQYFGPGTRLLVL.

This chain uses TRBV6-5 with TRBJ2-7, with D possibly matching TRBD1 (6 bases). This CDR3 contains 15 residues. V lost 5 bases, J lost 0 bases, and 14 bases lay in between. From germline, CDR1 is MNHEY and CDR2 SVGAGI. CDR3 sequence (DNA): TGTGCCAGCAGTACCGGGACACGGAGCTCCTACGAGCAGTACTTC. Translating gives CASSTGTRSSYEQYF.

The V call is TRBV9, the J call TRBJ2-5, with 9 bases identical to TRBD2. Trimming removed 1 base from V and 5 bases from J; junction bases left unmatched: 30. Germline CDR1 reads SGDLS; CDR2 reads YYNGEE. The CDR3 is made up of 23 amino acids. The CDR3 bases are TGTGCCAGCAGCGTAAGTCCGCTAGCGGGGAGGGGGCAATTTAGAGGCAATGTGGAGACCCAGTACTTC. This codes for CASSVSPLAGRGQFRGNVETQYF.

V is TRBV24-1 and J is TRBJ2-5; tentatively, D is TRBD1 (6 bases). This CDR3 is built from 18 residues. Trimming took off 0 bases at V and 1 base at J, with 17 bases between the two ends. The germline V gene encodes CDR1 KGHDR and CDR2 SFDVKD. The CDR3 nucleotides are TGTGCCACCAGTGATTTGCTGGGACCCCCAGGGGCCCAAGAGACCCAGTACTTC. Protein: CATSDLLGPPGAQETQYF.

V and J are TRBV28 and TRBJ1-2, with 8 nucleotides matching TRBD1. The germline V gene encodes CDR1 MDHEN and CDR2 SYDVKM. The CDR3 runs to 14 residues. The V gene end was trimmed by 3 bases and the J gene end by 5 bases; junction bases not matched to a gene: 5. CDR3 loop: CASSFHGQGYGYTF. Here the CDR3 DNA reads TGTGCCAGCAGTTTTCACGGACAGGGTTATGGCTACACCTTC.

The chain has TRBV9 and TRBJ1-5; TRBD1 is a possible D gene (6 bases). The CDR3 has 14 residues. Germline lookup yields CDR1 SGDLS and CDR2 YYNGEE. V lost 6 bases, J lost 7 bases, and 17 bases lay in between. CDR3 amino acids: CASTSRGGGQPQHF. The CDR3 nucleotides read TGTGCCAGCACCTCGAGGGGGGGTGGACAGCCCCAGCATTTT. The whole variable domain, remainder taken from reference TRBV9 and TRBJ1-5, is DSGVTQTPKHLITATGQRVTLRCSPRSGDLSVYWYQQSLDQGLQFLIQYYNGEERAKGNILERFSAQQFPDLHSELNLSSLELGDSALYFCASTSRGGGQPQHFGDGTRLSIL.

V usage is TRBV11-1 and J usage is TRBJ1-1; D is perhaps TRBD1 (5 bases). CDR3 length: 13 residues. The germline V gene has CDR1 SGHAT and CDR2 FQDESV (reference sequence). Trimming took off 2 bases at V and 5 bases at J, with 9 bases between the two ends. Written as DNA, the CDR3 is TGTGCCAGCAGCTTACAGGGTGAGACTGAAGCTTTCTTT. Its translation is CASSLQGETEAFF.

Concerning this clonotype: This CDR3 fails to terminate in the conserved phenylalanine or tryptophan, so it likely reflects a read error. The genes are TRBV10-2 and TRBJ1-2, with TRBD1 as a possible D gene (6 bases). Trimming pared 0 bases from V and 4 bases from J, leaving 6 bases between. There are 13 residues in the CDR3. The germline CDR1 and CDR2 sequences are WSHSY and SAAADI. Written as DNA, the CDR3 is TGCGCCAGCAGTGAGTCAGGGGGCTATGGCTACACCTCC. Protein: CASSESGGYGYTS.

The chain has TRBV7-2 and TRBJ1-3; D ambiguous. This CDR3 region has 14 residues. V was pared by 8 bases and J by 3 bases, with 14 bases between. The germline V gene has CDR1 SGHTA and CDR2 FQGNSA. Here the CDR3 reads CASSRSAFGNTIYF. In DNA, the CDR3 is TGTGCCAGCTCCCGTTCGGCGTTTGGAAACACCATATATTTT.

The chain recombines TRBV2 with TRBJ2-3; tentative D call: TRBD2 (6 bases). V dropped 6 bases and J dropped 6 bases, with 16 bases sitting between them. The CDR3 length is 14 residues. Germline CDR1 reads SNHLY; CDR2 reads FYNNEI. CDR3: CASRGPISGDTQYF. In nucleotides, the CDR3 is TGTGCCAGCAGGGGACCTATAAGCGGGGATACGCAGTATTTT.

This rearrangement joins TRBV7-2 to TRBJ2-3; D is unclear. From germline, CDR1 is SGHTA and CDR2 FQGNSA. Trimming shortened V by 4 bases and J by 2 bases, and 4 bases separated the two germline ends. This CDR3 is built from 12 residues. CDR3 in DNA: TGTGCCAGCAGCTCCTACACAGATACGCAGTATTTT. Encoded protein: CASSSYTDTQYF.

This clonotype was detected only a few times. CDR3 in DNA: TGTGCCAGCAGCGTAGACCCAGGGGCGAACACCGGGGAGCTGTTTTTT. This translates into CASSVDPGANTGELFF. This chain joins TRBV9 and TRBJ2-2; a weak D match, TRBD1 (6 bases). The germline CDR1 and CDR2 sequences are SGDLS and YYNGEE. The CDR3 consists of 16 residues. V was cut by 0 bases and J by 0 bases, with 9 bases left in between.

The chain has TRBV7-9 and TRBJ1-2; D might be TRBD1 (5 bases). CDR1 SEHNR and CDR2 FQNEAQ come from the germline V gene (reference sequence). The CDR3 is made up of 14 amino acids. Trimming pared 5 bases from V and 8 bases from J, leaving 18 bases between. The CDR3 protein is CASSLGQAAGGYTF. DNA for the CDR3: TGTGCCAGCAGCCTGGGGCAGGCCGCGGGCGGCTACACCTTC.

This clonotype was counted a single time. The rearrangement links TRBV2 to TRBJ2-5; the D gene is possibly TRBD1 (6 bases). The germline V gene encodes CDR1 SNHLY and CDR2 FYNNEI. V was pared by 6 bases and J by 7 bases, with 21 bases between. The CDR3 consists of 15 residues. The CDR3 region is CASSKPQGREGTQYF. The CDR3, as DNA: TGTGCCAGCAGCAAACCACAGGGCCGCGAAGGGACCCAGTACTTC.

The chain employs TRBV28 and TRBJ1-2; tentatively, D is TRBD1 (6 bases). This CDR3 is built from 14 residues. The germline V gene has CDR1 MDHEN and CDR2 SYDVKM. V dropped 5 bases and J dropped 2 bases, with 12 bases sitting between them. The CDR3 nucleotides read TGTGCCAGCAGTCCAGCCGGGACAAACTATGGCTACACCTTC. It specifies CASSPAGTNYGYTF.

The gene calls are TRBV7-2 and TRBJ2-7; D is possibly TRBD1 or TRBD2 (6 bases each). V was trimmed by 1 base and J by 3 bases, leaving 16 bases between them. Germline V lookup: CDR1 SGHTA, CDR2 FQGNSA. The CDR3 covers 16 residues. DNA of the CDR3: TGTGCCAGCAGCTTAGGGGGGCCCACGGAGGGCTACGAGCAGTACTTC. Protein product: CASSLGGPTEGYEQYF.

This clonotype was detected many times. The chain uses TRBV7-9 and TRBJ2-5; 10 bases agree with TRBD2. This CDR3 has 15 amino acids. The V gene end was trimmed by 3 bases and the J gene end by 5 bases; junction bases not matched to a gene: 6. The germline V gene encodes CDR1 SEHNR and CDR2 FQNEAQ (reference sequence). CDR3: CASSLPKTSGETQYF. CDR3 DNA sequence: TGTGCCAGCAGCTTGCCGAAGACTAGCGGGGAGACCCAGTACTTC.

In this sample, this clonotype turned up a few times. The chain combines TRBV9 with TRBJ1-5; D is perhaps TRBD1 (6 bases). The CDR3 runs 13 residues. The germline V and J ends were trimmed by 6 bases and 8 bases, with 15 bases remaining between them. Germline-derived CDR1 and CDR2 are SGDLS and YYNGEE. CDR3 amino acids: CASTAGATKPQHF. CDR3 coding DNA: TGTGCCAGCACCGCAGGGGCGACAAAGCCCCAGCATTTT.

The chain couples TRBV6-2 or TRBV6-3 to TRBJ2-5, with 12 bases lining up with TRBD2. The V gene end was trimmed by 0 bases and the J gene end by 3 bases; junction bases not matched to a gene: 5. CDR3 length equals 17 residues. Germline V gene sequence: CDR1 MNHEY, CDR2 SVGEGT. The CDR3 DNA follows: TGTGCCAGCAGTTACTCATCTAGCGGGGGGGCTAAAGAGACCCAGTACTTC. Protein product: CASSYSSSGGAKETQYF.